Below, one TCR beta chain is given with its context. The sample originates from a study of identifying expanded T cells in peripheral blood. Germline CDR1 is SGHNT and CDR2 is YYREEE (reference sequence). The CDR3 has 15 amino acids. Trimming at V came to 4 bases and at J to 7 bases, leaving 12 bases not matched to a gene. Measured with immunoSEQ multiplex PCR; TCRdb has only the in-frame clones, and not every one. The sample lists about 82,000 clones, approximately 90% seen once, with less than 9.5% in the top ten. This receptor was taken from a person aged 18 to 75 in good health. Sequenced input: blood. V usage is TRBV5-4 and J usage is TRBJ2-7; the match to TRBD2 covers 9 bases. CDR3 amino acids: CASSPGTSFGGEQYF. CDR3 bases: TGTGCCAGCAGCCCCGGGACTAGCTTCGGGGGGGAGCAGTACTTC. Looking up the rest from reference TRBV5-4 and TRBJ2-7 gives the full variable domain: ETGVTQSPTHLIKTRGQQVTLRCSSQSGHNTVSWYQQALGQGPQFIFQYYREEENGRGNFPPRFSGLQFPNYSSELNVNALELDDSALYLCASSPGTSFGGEQYFGPGTRLTVT.